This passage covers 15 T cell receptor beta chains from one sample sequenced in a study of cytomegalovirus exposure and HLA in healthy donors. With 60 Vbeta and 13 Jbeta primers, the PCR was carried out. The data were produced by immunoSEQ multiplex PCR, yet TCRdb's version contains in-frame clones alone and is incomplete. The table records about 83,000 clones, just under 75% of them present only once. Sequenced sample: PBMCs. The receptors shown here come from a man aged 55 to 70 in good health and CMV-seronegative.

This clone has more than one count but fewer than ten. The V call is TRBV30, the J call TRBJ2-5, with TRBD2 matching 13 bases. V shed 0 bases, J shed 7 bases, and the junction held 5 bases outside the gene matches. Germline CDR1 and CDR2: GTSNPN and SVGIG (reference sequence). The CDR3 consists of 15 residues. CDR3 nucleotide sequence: TGTGCCTGGAGTGTACTAGCGGGGGGGCCAGGGACCCAGTACTTC. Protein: CAWSVLAGGPGTQYF.

CDR3 in amino acids: CASSLNGGLGTEAFF. CDR3 sequence (DNA): TGCGCCAGCAGCTTGAACGGGGGGTTAGGCACTGAAGCTTTCTTT. The J gene is TRBJ1-1, the V gene TRBV5-1; a possible D gene is TRBD1 (5 bases). Germline V gene lookup returns CDR1 SGHRS and CDR2 YFSETQ. Trimming pared 1 base from V and 4 bases from J, leaving 14 bases between. The CDR3 contains 15 residues.

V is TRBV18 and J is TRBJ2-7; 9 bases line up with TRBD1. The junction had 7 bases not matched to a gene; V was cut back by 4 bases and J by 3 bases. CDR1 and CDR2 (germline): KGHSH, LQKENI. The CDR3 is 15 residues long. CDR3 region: CASSQQGADHYEQYF. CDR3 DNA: TGTGCCAGCTCACAACAGGGGGCGGACCACTACGAGCAGTACTTC. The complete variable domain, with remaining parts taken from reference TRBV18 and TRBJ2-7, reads NAGVMQNPRHLVRRRGQEARLRCSPMKGHSHVYWYRQLPEEGLKFMVYLQKENIIDESGMPKERFSAEFPKEGPSILRIQQVVRGDSAAYFCASSQQGADHYEQYFGPGTRLTVT.

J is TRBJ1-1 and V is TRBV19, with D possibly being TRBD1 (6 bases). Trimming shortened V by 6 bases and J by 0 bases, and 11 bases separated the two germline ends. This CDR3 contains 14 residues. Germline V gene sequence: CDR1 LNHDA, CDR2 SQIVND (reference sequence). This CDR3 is CASRDWTVNTEAFF. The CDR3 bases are TGTGCCAGTAGGGACTGGACAGTGAACACTGAAGCTTTCTTT.

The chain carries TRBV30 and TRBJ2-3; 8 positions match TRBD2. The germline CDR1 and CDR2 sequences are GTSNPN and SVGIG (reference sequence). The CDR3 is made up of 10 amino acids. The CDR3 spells CASGLAGRYF. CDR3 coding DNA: TGTGCTTCGGGCCTAGCGGGTCGGTATTTT.

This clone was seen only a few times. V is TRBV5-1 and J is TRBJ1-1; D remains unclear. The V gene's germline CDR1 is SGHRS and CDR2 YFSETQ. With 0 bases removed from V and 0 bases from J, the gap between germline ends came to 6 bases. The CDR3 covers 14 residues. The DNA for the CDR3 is TGCGCCAGCAGCTTGGGTCAAATGAACACTGAAGCTTTCTTT. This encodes CASSLGQMNTEAFF. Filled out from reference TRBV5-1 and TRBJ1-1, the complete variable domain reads KAGVTQTPRYLIKTRGQQVTLSCSPISGHRSVSWYQQTPGQGLQFLFEYFSETQRNKGNFPGRFSGRQFSNSRSEMNVSTLELGDSALYLCASSLGQMNTEAFFGQGTRLTVV.

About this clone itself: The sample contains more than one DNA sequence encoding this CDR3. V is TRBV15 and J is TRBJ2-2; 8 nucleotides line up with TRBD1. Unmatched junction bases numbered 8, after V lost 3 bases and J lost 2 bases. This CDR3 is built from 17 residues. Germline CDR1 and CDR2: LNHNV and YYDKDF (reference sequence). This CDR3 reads CATSSTGQGTNTGELFF. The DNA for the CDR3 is TGTGCCACCAGCAGCACCGGACAGGGAACAAACACCGGGGAGCTGTTTTTT.

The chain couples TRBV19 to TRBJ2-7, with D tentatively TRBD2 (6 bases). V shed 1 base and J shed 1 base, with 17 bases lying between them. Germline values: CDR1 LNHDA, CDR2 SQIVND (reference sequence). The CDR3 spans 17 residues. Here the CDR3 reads CASSIGPSDLRSYEQYF. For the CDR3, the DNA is TGTGCCAGTAGTATAGGACCTAGCGATTTAAGGTCCTACGAGCAGTACTTC.

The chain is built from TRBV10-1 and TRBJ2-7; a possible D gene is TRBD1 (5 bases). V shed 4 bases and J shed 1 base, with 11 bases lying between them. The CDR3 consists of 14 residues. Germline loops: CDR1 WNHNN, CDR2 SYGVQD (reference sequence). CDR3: CASSVQGSSYEQYF. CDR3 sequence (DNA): TGCGCCAGCAGTGTGCAGGGCTCATCCTACGAGCAGTACTTC.

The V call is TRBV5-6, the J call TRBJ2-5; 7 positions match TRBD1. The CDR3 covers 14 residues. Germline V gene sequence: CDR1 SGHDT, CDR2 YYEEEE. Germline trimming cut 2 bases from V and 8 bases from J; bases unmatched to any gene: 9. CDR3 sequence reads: CASSFRDRRETQYF. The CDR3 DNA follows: TGTGCCAGCAGCTTTCGGGACAGAAGGGAAACCCAGTACTTC.

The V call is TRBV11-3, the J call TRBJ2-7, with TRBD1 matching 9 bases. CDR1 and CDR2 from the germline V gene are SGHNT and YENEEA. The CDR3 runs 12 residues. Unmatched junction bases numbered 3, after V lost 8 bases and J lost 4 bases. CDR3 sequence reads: CASGTGQYEQYF. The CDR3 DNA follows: TGTGCCAGCGGGACAGGGCAGTACGAGCAGTACTTC.

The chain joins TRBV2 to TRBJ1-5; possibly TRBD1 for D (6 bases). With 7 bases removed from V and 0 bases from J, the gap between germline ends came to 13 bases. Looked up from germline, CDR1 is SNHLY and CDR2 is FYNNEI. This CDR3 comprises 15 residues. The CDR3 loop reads CASTGGQHSNQPQHF. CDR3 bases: TGTGCCAGCACGGGTGGACAGCATAGCAATCAGCCCCAGCATTTT. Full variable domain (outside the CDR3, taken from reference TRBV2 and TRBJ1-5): EPEVTQTPSHQVTQMGQEVILRCVPISNHLYFYWYRQILGQKVEFLVSFYNNEISEKSEIFDDQFSVERPDGSNFTLKIRSTKLEDSAMYFCASTGGQHSNQPQHFGDGTRLSIL.

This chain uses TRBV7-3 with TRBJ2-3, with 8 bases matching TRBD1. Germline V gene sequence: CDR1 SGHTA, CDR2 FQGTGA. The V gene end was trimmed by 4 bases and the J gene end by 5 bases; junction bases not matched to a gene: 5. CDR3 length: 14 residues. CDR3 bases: TGTGCCAGCAGCTCAGGGGGCGCGGGAGATACGCAGTATTTT. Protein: CASSSGGAGDTQYF.

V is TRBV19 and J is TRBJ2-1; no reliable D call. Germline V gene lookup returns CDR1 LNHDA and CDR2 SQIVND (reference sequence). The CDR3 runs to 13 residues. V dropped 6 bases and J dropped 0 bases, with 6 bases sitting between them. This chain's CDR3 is CASSRDSYNEQFF. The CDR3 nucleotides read TGTGCCAGTAGCCGCGACTCCTACAATGAGCAGTTCTTC.

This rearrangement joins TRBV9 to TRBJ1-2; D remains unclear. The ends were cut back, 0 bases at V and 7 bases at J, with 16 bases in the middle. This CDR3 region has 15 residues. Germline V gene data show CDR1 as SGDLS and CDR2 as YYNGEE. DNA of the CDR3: TGTGCCAGCAGCGTAGCTGGCAGTCGGGTGCTTGGCTACACCTTC. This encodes CASSVAGSRVLGYTF.